The following is a TCR beta chain sequence with its context. A multiplex PCR was run with 60 Vbeta primers and 13 Jbeta primers. TCRdb's copy holds only in-frame clones and misses some; the assay was immunoSEQ multiplex PCR. The table shows more than 110,000 clones, with more than 70% occurring only once. CDR3 length: 13 amino acids. Looked up from germline, CDR1 is LNHDA and CDR2 is SQIVND (reference sequence). The trim removed 3 bases at V and 4 bases at J, leaving 2 bases unmatched. This entry comes from a study of cytomegalovirus exposure and HLA in healthy donors. This receptor was taken from a woman aged 50 to 60 in good health and CMV-seronegative. The source material was PBMCs. V and J are TRBV19 and TRBJ2-5, with 7 bases aligning to TRBD1. CDR3 DNA sequence: TGTGCCAGTAGTATCAACAGGGGAGAGACCCAGTACTTC. Residues: CASSINRGETQYF.